The 6 T cell receptor beta chains in this list originate from one sample, sequenced in a study of blood T cell repertoires in COVID-19. TCRdb keeps only in-frame clones here, not all; method: immunoSEQ multiplex PCR. The data contain around 500,000 clones, approximately 85% of them singletons. The sequencing input was peripheral blood. The receptors were sampled from a human donor in a cohort sampled during active COVID-19.

The gene calls are TRBV3-1 (or the pseudogene TRBV3-2) and TRBJ1-1, with 8 bases matching TRBD1. This CDR3 comprises 21 residues. V gave up 0 bases and J gave up 1 base; unmatched junction bases: 19. Germline V gene data show CDR1 as LGHDT and CDR2 as YNNKEL (reference sequence). The CDR3 here is CASSQDTSGGGLRHKNTEAFF. The CDR3 nucleotides are TGTGCCAGCAGCCAAGATACGTCAGGGGGCGGTCTCAGACACAAGAACACTGAAGCTTTCTTT.

This sequence joins TRBV29-1 and TRBJ1-1; TRBD1 matches at 7 bases. The V gene's germline CDR1 is SQVTM and CDR2 ANQGSEA. The CDR3 covers 14 residues. V was pared by 6 bases and J by 5 bases, with 12 bases of the junction left unmatched. The CDR3 loop reads CSVRQGPVETEAFF. Written as DNA, the CDR3 is TGCAGCGTCAGACAGGGTCCTGTTGAAACTGAAGCTTTCTTT.

This sequence joins TRBV19 and TRBJ2-1; a possible D gene is TRBD1 (5 bases). The CDR3 sequence is 13 residues long. CDR1 and CDR2 (germline): LNHDA, SQIVND (reference sequence). The V end lost 10 bases, the J end lost 1 base, and 11 bases lay between the germline ends. The DNA of the CDR3 is TGTGCCACGTCAGGGCTTTCCTACAATGAGCAGTTCTTC. Protein product: CATSGLSYNEQFF. Variable domain in full (rest from reference TRBV19 and TRBJ2-1): DGGITQSPKYLFRKEGQNVTLSCEQNLNHDAMYWYRQDPGQGLRLIYYSQIVNDFQKGDIAEGYSVSREKKESFPLTVTSAQKNPTAFYLCATSGLSYNEQFFGPGTRLTVL.

The rearrangement links TRBV12-3 or TRBV12-4 to TRBJ2-7; D may be TRBD2 (6 bases). V shed 8 bases and J shed 9 bases, with 20 bases lying between them. CDR3 length equals 13 residues. CDR3 sequence (DNA): TGTGCCAGCCAGCGAGGGACTGCACCCGGGCAGTACTTC. Residues: CASQRGTAPGQYF.

The chain couples TRBV12-3 or TRBV12-4 to TRBJ1-1; D is perhaps TRBD1 (6 bases). CDR3 length equals 13 residues. V gave up 7 bases and J gave up 6 bases, with 15 bases separating them. The CDR3 DNA is TGTGCCAGCACCCCGAACAGGGCTGCTGAAGCTTTCTTT. Translation: CASTPNRAAEAFF.

The chain recombines TRBV21-1 with TRBJ1-4; the table calls TRBD1, which could not be checked here. TRBV21-1 is classified as a pseudogene. The CDR3 spans 17 residues. The CDR3 loop is CASSPSRRYPGQGKPFF. DNA of the CDR3: TGTGCCAGCAGCCCCTCAAGGAGATATCCGGGACAGGGGAAACCGTTTTTT.